The 20 T cell receptor beta chains presented below share a single source sample, sequenced in a study of siplizumab effects on memory and regulatory T cells. Sequenced by immunoSEQ multiplex PCR; TCRdb stores in-frame clones only, minus some. The data contain approximately 100,000 clones, around 94% of them singletons. Material: non-Treg CD4+ T cells sorted from blood. The receptors shown here come from a human donor in good health.

The V call is TRBV6-6, the J call TRBJ1-2; D remains ambiguous. CDR3 length: 11 amino acids. The V gene lost 6 bases and the J gene lost 8 bases, with 10 bases spanning the gap. CDR1 and CDR2 (germline): MNHNY, SVGAGI (reference sequence). CDR3 DNA: TGTGCCAGCAGGCGAGACGGAGGCTACACCTTC. Amino acid sequence: CASRRDGGYTF.

V is TRBV6-6 and J is TRBJ1-1; D gene ambiguous. Germline-derived CDR1 and CDR2 are MNHNY and SVGAGI (reference sequence). Trimming shortened V by 8 bases and J by 8 bases, and 18 bases separated the two germline ends. The CDR3 covers 13 residues. CDR3 protein: CASLRAGHGEAFF. CDR3 DNA: TGTGCCAGCTTGCGCGCGGGTCACGGGGAAGCTTTCTTT.

The rearrangement joins TRBV6-5 to TRBJ1-1, with D perhaps matching TRBD1 (6 bases). Germline values: CDR1 MNHEY, CDR2 SVGAGI. The V gene lost 0 bases and the J gene lost 5 bases, with 13 bases spanning the gap. The CDR3 is made up of 15 amino acids. The CDR3 nucleotides read TGTGCCAGCAGTTACTCCGGGGGGCGTGGGACTGAAGCTTTCTTT. Translated: CASSYSGGRGTEAFF.

The V call is TRBV10-2, the J call TRBJ2-1, with a tentative D call TRBD2 (7 bases). Germline V gives CDR1 WSHSY, CDR2 SAAADI. The CDR3 sequence is 14 residues long. Trimming left V 6 bases short and J 4 bases short, with 13 bases between. CDR3: CASREGGSYNEQFF. In nucleotides, the CDR3 is TGCGCCAGCAGGGAGGGGGGGTCTTACAATGAGCAGTTCTTC.

The CDR3 loop is CASSYRWGDSNQPQHF. The DNA for the CDR3 is TGTGCCAGCAGTTACAGATGGGGTGATAGCAATCAGCCCCAGCATTTT. The genes are TRBV6-5 and TRBJ1-5; D is uncertain. The CDR3 is made up of 16 amino acids. Trimming took 2 bases from V and 0 from J, leaving 11 bases between them. Germline loops: CDR1 MNHEY, CDR2 SVGAGI.

The chain carries TRBV18 and TRBJ2-5, with 9 positions matching TRBD2. The CDR3 spans 17 residues. Trimming took 1 base from V and 4 from J; bases not matched to a gene: 10. CDR1 and CDR2 (germline): KGHSH, LQKENI. Here the CDR3 DNA reads TGTGCCAGCTCACCACGTCTCCTGCGGGAGGGCCGAGAGACCCAGTACTTC. Amino acid sequence: CASSPRLLREGRETQYF.

The J gene is TRBJ2-5, the V gene TRBV7-9; D remains unclear. Per the germline V gene, CDR1 is SEHNR and CDR2 is FQNEAQ (reference sequence). There are 16 residues in the CDR3. V was cut by 8 bases and J by 1 base, with 20 bases left in between. CDR3 residues: CASSRSPRKSQETQYF. In nucleotides, the CDR3 is TGTGCCAGCTCTCGTTCTCCTCGCAAGTCCCAAGAGACCCAGTACTTC.

V usage is TRBV18 and J usage is TRBJ2-2; TRBD2 is a possible D gene (5 bases). Trimming removed 6 bases from V and 0 bases from J, with 14 bases in between. Germline CDR1 and CDR2: KGHSH and LQKENI. The CDR3 is 16 residues long. The CDR3 region is CASSVSFGTNTGELFF. As DNA, the CDR3 is TGTGCCAGCTCGGTATCCTTCGGGACGAACACCGGGGAGCTGTTTTTT.

The CDR3 DNA is TGCGCCAGCAGTGAACGGACTCTTGGTAATGAAAAACTGTTTTTT. It yields the protein CASSERTLGNEKLFF. This chain links TRBV5-1 with TRBJ1-4; D unresolved. Germline V gene data show CDR1 as SGHRS and CDR2 as YFSETQ. The CDR3 extends over 15 amino acids. V was pared by 5 bases and J by 4 bases, with 15 bases between.

This chain connects TRBV5-1 to TRBJ2-7; 16 bases fit TRBD2. From germline, CDR1 is SGHRS and CDR2 YFSETQ. This CDR3 is built from 21 residues. V was clipped by 4 bases and J by 3 bases; unmatched bases: 19. The CDR3 protein is CASSTGLAGGPSNSYGYEQYF. The CDR3 nucleotides are TGCGCCAGCAGCACGGGACTAGCGGGAGGGCCGAGCAACTCCTACGGCTACGAGCAGTACTTC.

The V gene is TRBV29-1, the J gene TRBJ1-3; no clear D gene. The CDR3 is 13 amino acids. Germline CDR1 and CDR2: SQVTM and ANQGSEA. V was pared by 4 bases and J by 2 bases, with 9 bases between. The CDR3 region has the DNA TGCAGCGTTGGTGACCCTACTGGAAACACCATATATTTT. It yields the protein CSVGDPTGNTIYF.

This chain connects TRBV6-1 to TRBJ1-2; a weak D match, TRBD1 (5 bases). The CDR3 has 11 amino acids. Deletions cut 6 bases from V and 5 bases from J, with 7 bases between. Germline values: CDR1 MNHNS, CDR2 SASEGT. This CDR3 reads CASSPGYGYTF. CDR3 DNA sequence: TGTGCCAGCAGCCCAGGGTATGGCTACACCTTC.

On this clone itself: The germline gene is not matched at one end of the junction; a read error may be the cause. Other DNA sequences in this specimen translate into the identical CDR3. The chain joins TRBV7-2 to TRBJ1-1, with TRBD1 as a possible D gene (6 bases). The CDR3 consists of 18 residues. Germline V lookup: CDR1 SGHTA, CDR2 FQGNSA. The CDR3 reads CASSLTGRGRRVGTEAFF. CDR3 nucleotides: TGTGCCAGCAGCTTAACCGGCAGGGGCCGAAGGGTGGGCACTGAGGCTTTCTTT. The full variable domain, with the rest looked up from reference TRBV7-2 and TRBJ1-1, is GAGVSQSPSNKVTEKGKDVELRCDPISGHTALYWYRQSLGQGLEFLIYFQGNSAPDKSGLPSDRFSAERTGGSVSTLTIQRTQQEDSAVYLCASSLTGRGRRVGTEAFFGQGTRLTVV.

The chain employs TRBV19 and TRBJ2-7; D might be TRBD1 or TRBD2, each matching 6 bases. The length of the CDR3 is 14 residues. Germline V gene data show CDR1 as LNHDA and CDR2 as SQIVND (reference sequence). Trimming pared 6 bases from V and 2 bases from J, leaving 14 bases between. For the CDR3, the DNA is TGTGCCAGTAGCCAGGGGCGGGGTACCTACGAGCAGTACTTC. Translated, it gives CASSQGRGTYEQYF.

The chain employs TRBV11-2 and TRBJ2-7; TRBD1 might be the D (7 bases). Germline CDR1 SGHAT, CDR2 FQNNGV. Between the trimmed V and J ends, which lost 7 bases and 6 bases, there was a span of 34 bases. The CDR3 contains 19 residues. CDR3 nucleotide sequence: TGTGCCAGCATACTCGAACAGGGGAAACGGGAGTTTGCTTTTCCCGAGCAGTACTTC. This encodes CASILEQGKREFAFPEQYF.

The chain has TRBV7-6 and TRBJ2-7; D is possibly TRBD1 (6 bases). V was clipped by 1 base and J by 4 bases, with 14 bases between them. From germline, CDR1 is SGHVS and CDR2 FNYEAQ. This CDR3 has 15 amino acids. CDR3 in DNA: TGTGCCAGCAGCTTAGTGGCAGGGGAAGGATACGAGCAGTACTTC. Translated, it gives CASSLVAGEGYEQYF.

The chain combines TRBV18 with TRBJ2-7; possible D gene TRBD1, 5 bases. V was cut by 5 bases and J by 2 bases, with 10 bases left in between. The CDR3 consists of 13 residues. CDR1 and CDR2 from the germline V gene are KGHSH and LQKENI. CDR3 in DNA: TGTGCCAGCTCAGGGAACAGGCCCTACGAGCAGTACTTC. Protein sequence: CASSGNRPYEQYF.

V and J are TRBV20-1 and TRBJ2-5, with D unclear. The CDR3 spans 11 residues. V lost 1 base to trimming and J lost 6 bases, with 6 bases between them. Germline V lookup: CDR1 DFQATT, CDR2 SNEGSKA (reference sequence). CDR3 sequence reads: CSARVSKTQYF. As DNA, the CDR3 is TGCAGTGCTAGAGTGTCAAAGACCCAGTACTTC.

In this sample, this clone turned up once. The V gene is TRBV15, the J gene TRBJ1-3; the D gene is possibly TRBD1 (6 bases). Trimming shortened V by 6 bases and J by 3 bases, and 24 bases separated the two germline ends. The CDR3 loop spans 18 amino acids. The germline gives CDR1 LNHNV, CDR2 YYDKDF (reference sequence). The DNA of the CDR3 is TGTGCCACCAGAACAGGGCCGTCGAGGTCAAGCCGTGGAAACACCATATATTTT. It is translated as CATRTGPSRSSRGNTIYF.

The chain carries TRBV28 and TRBJ1-2; D remains unclear. Trimming cost V 5 bases and J 2 bases, with 24 bases left between them. The germline V gene encodes CDR1 MDHEN and CDR2 SYDVKM. This CDR3 is 18 amino acids long. The CDR3 region is CASSPPLGSGSGNYGYTF. The CDR3 bases are TGTGCCAGCAGTCCCCCCCTCGGGTCGGGGTCCGGGAACTATGGCTACACCTTC.